This TCR beta chain was retrieved from a study of cytomegalovirus exposure and HLA in healthy donors. Whole-study results and caveats: Many donors shared some public TCRs, even though most TCR sequences were rare. Across HLA loci, a later analysis found differing TCR association rates, with DRB1 most and HLA-C fewest.

The PCR employed 60 Vbeta primers together with 13 Jbeta primers. Some clones are missing from TCRdb's copy, which holds only in-frame ones; the method was immunoSEQ multiplex PCR. The sample lists some 190,000 clones; 75% to 85% were seen once. A few counts support this clone. Its antigen is as yet unknown. Each of the donors was a healthy bone marrow donor. Looked up from germline, CDR1 is GTSNPN and CDR2 is SVGIG (reference sequence). The CDR3 consists of 14 residues. V shed 5 bases and J shed 8 bases, with 16 bases lying between them. The receptor's source is a woman under 40 in good health and CMV-seropositive. V and J are TRBV30 and TRBJ1-6, with a possible D match to TRBD1 (5 bases). Sequences were obtained from PBMCs. This CDR3 is CAWGAGLRDSPLHF. DNA of the CDR3: TGTGCCTGGGGGGCAGGGCTTCGGGATTCACCCCTCCACTTT.